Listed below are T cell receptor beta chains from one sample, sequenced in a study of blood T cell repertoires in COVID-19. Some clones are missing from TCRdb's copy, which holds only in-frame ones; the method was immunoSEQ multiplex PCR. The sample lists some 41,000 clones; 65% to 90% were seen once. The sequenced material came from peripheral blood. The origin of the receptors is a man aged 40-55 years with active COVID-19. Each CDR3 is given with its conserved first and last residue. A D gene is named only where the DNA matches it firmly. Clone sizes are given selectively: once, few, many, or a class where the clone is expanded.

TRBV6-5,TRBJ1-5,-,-,TGTGCCAGCAGTACTCGGAGGGGTGGACAGCCCCAGCATTTT,CASSTRRGGQPQHF
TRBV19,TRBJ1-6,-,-,TGTGCCAGTAGTATTCTACAGGGAGAGGGGGAGTCACCCCTCCACTTT,CASSILQGEGESPLHF
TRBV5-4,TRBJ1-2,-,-,TGTGCCAGCAGCGCCAGTCTCGGTGGGCATGGCTACACCTTC,CASSASLGGHGYTF
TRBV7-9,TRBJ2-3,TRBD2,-,TGTGCCAGCAGCTCCACTACGGGACTAGCGGGGAGAACTACAGATACGCAGTATTTT,CASSSTTGLAGRTTDTQYF
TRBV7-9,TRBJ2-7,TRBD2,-,TGTGCCAGCAGCCCGCGACTAGCGGGGACCCCCTACGAGCAGTACTTC,CASSPRLAGTPYEQYF
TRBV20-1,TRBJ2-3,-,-,TGCAGTGCGGCGTCCAGGGGTACGCAGTATTTT,CSAASRGTQYF
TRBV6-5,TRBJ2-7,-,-,TGTGCCAGCACCGGGACCTACGAGCAGTACTTC,CASTGTYEQYF
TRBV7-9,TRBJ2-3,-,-,TGTGCCAGCGTGCTAGCCTCCACAGATACGCAGTATTTT,CASVLASTDTQYF
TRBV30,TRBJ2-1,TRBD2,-,TGTGCCTGGGTCCTAGCGGGAGCAGGTGAGCAGTTCTTC,CAWVLAGAGEQFF
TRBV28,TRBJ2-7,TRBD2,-,TGTGCCAGCAGTTTGTGGCGGGAGTTGCGCGAGCAGTACTTC,CASSLWRELREQYF
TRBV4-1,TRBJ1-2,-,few,TGCGCCAGCAGCCAAGAAGAAGCAGGGCACTATGGCTACACCTTC,CASSQEEAGHYGYTF
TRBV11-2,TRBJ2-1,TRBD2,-,TGTGCCAGCAGCTTAGTCATGACTAGCCCTATAACCGTTGAGCAGTTCTTC,CASSLVMTSPITVEQFF
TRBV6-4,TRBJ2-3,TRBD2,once,TGTGCCAGCAGTGACACTGGACTAGCGGGAGATACAGATACGCAGTATTTT,CASSDTGLAGDTDTQYF
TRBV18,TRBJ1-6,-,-,TGTGCCAGCTCACCACCGTCTTCAGGGGTAAGGGTTTCACCCCTCCACTTT,CASSPPSSGVRVSPLHF
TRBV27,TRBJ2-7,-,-,TGTGCCAGCAGTTTAACCAGGGGCGGGTCCTACGAGCAGTACTTC,CASSLTRGGSYEQYF
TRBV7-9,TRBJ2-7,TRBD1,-,TGTGCCAGCAGCTCACTGGACAGGGGAGTACACGAGCAGTACTTC,CASSSLDRGVHEQYF
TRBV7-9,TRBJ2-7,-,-,TGTGCCAGCAGCCCTCACCTGACAGCATCCTACGAGCAGTACTTC,CASSPHLTASYEQYF
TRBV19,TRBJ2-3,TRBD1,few,TGTGCCAGTACCTCGACAGGGTGGGGCACAGATACGCAGTATTTT,CASTSTGWGTDTQYF
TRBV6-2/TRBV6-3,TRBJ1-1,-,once,TGTGCCAGCAGTTACCAGTCGTGGGCTTTCTTT,CASSYQSWAFF
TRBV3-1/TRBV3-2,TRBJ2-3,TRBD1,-,TGTGCCAGCAGCCGCCTTGGGACAGGGGGAGATACGCAGTATTTT,CASSRLGTGGDTQYF
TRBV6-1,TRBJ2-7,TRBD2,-,TGTGCCAGCAGTGAATCGGGTGGTTCTAGCGGTTTCTACGAGCAGTACTTC,CASSESGGSSGFYEQYF
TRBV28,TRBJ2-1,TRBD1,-,TGTGCCAGCAGTCTACCCGGGACAGGGGATTACAATGAGCAGTTCTTC,CASSLPGTGDYNEQFF
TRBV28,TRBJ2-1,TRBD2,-,TGCAGGGCGGGAGGGCCCTACAATGAGCAGTTCTTC,CRAGGPYNEQFF
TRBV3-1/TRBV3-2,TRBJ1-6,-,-,TGTGCCAGCAGCCAAGATATGACAGCCTTCTATAATTCACCCCTCCACTTT,CASSQDMTAFYNSPLHF
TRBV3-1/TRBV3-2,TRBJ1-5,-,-,TGTGCCAGCAGCCAAGCAGGGGCCAGCAATCAGCCCCAGCATTTT,CASSQAGASNQPQHF
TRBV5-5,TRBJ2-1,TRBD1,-,TGTGCCAGCAGCCCCACCCCAAACAGGGGGAACAATGAGCAGTTCTTC,CASSPTPNRGNNEQFF
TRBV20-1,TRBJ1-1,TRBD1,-,TGCAGTGCTAGTGGGACAGAGAACACTGAAGCTTTCTTT,CSASGTENTEAFF
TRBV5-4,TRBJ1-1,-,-,TGTGCCAGCAGCCGTTACAGGGACACTGAAGCTTTCTTT,CASSRYRDTEAFF
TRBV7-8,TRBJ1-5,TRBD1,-,TGTGCCAGCAGCTTCGGACAGGACCAATATAGCAATCAGCCCCAGCATTTT,CASSFGQDQYSNQPQHF
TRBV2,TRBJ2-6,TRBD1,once,TGTGCCAGCAGTCCCGGACAGGTATCTGGGGCCAACGTCCTGACTTTC,CASSPGQVSGANVLTF
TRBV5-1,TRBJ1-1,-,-,TGCGCCAGCAGCCTAACCCCCCCATCTTCAACGAACACTGAAGCTTTCTTT,CASSLTPPSSTNTEAFF
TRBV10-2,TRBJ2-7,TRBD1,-,TGCGCCAGCAGCCTTACCTGGGACAGCCCCTACGAGCAGTACTTC,CASSLTWDSPYEQYF
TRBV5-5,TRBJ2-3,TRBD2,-,TGTGCCAGCAGCTTAAGGGCGGGAGAGATCACAGATACGCAGTATTTT,CASSLRAGEITDTQYF
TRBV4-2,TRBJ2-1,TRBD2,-,TGTGCCAGCAGCCAGGGCGGGACTAGCGGGAGGGTTGGGAATGAGCAGTTCTTC,CASSQGGTSGRVGNEQFF
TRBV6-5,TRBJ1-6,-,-,TGTGCCAGCACCGAGATGCTCTTTGAGGATTCACCCCTCCACTTT,CASTEMLFEDSPLHF
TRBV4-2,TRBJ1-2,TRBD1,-,TGTGCCAGCAGCCCGTTAGAGGGACAGGGTAACTATGGCTACACCTTC,CASSPLEGQGNYGYTF
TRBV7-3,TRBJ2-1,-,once,TGTGCCAGCAGCCAAACTAGCAACACCCGCAATGAGCAGTTCTTC,CASSQTSNTRNEQFF
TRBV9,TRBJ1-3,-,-,TGTGCCAGCAGCACGGGGGACTTCCCTGGAAACACCATATATTTT,CASSTGDFPGNTIYF